Described below is a single T cell receptor beta chain sequence and its context. This entry belongs to a study of control samples from healthy donors and cancer patients. Germline assignment: CDR1 SEHNR and CDR2 FQNEAQ (reference sequence). V was cut by 6 bases and J by 2 bases, with 13 bases left in between. The CDR3 consists of 15 residues. Profiled with immunoSEQ multiplex PCR; TCRdb holds only in-frame clones, not every one. The sample includes more than 150,000 clones, 80% to 95% of them seen just once. The clonotype was recovered from a man aged 18 to 30 in good health. The chain recombines TRBV7-9 with TRBJ2-2; unclear D gene. The sequenced material came from blood. The CDR3: CASSYSRSNTGELFF. CDR3 in DNA: TGTGCCAGCAGTTACTCCCGATCCAACACCGGGGAGCTGTTTTTT.